This T cell receptor beta chain was sequenced during a study of blood T cells in healthy people across ages. Study-level findings and limits: Reliance upon unsorted PBMCs precluded definitive naive versus antigen-experienced comparison.

Turning to this clonotype: Its antigen is not identified.

A sample-barcoded 5' primer and a J-beta primer mix were used in a second PCR of about 7 to 11 cycles. TCRdb reanalysed the 5' RACE reads using MiXCR and keeps one entry per CDR3 protein. The table shows hundreds of thousands of distinct CDR3 sequences, with just over 55% occurring only once. Trimming removed 4 bases from V and 0 bases from J; junction bases left unmatched: 3. The CDR3 totals 15 residues. Germline CDR1 MGHRA, CDR2 YSYEKL. The sample was blood. The genes are TRBV4-1 and TRBJ2-3; 8 bases are shared with TRBD2. This clonotype was obtained from a man between 40 and 49 years old in good health. CDR3 sequence reads: CASSRLALSTDTQYF. DNA for the CDR3: TGCGCCAGCAGCCGACTAGCGCTTAGCACAGATACGCAGTATTTT.